One and the same sample provided the 9 T cell receptor beta chains below, sequenced in a study of spatial heterogeneity in lung cancer. MiXCR, run by TCRdb on the 5' RACE reads, gives a single entry per CDR3 protein. The data contain 20,000 to 25,000 distinct CDR3 sequences, over 7.5% of them singletons. Time point meaning: blood at routine non-recurrence follow-up after resection. The sequences come from PBMCs, collected at follow-up. These receptor sequences come from a male donor with early-stage non-small cell lung cancer.

The table lists this clonotype with a few counts. The chain employs TRBV2 and TRBJ2-3, with 7 bases that match TRBD2. The germline V gene has CDR1 SNHLY and CDR2 FYNNEI. The CDR3 loop spans 14 amino acids. With V trimmed by 6 bases and J by 3 bases, 6 bases remained unmatched. The CDR3 DNA reads TGTGCCAGCAGGGGGGGGAGCGGAACAGATACGCAGTATTTT. This gives the protein CASRGGSGTDTQYF.

This clonotype was observed many times. The genes are TRBV7-9 and TRBJ1-2, with 9 positions matching TRBD1. With V trimmed by 2 bases and J by 6 bases, 4 bases remained unmatched. This CDR3 contains 14 residues. The V gene's germline CDR1 is SEHNR and CDR2 FQNEAQ (reference sequence). The CDR3 DNA follows: TGTGCCAGCAGCTTACAGGGACAGGGAAATGGCTACACCTTC. Its protein is CASSLQGQGNGYTF. Full variable domain (rest looked up from reference TRBV7-9 and TRBJ1-2): DTGVSQNPRHKITKRGQNVTFRCDPISEHNRLYWYRQTLGQGPEFLTYFQNEAQLEKSRLLSDRFSAERPKGSFSTLEIQRTEQGDSAMYLCASSLQGQGNGYTFGSGTRLTVV.

This clonotype was recorded many times. The rearrangement links TRBV20-1 to TRBJ2-4, with D perhaps TRBD2 (5 bases). Trimming shortened V by 1 base and J by 2 bases, and 9 bases separated the two germline ends. Germline V gene lookup returns CDR1 DFQATT and CDR2 SNEGSKA (reference sequence). The CDR3 has 14 residues. CDR3 protein: CSARAEGTKNIQYF. In DNA form, the CDR3 reads TGCAGTGCTAGAGCTGAGGGAACCAAAAACATTCAGTACTTC.

This clonotype has a handful of counts. The chain uses TRBV20-1 and TRBJ1-1; no definite D call. V shed 3 bases and J shed 6 bases, with 8 bases lying between them. This CDR3 region has 11 residues. Germline CDR1 reads DFQATT; CDR2 reads SNEGSKA (reference sequence). The DNA for the CDR3 is TGCAGTGCTAGTAGGGTCGCTGAAGCTTTCTTT. Translated, it gives CSASRVAEAFF.

The table lists this clonotype with many counts. J is TRBJ1-1 and V is TRBV5-4; TRBD1 agrees at 9 bases. The ends lost 4 bases at V and 0 bases at J; junction bases unmatched: 1. The CDR3 is 14 amino acids. The germline gives CDR1 SGHNT, CDR2 YYREEE (reference sequence). The CDR3 spells CASSGQGMNTEAFF. DNA for the CDR3: TGTGCCAGCAGCGGACAGGGGATGAACACTGAAGCTTTCTTT.

This clonotype was counted many times. This rearrangement joins TRBV28 to TRBJ2-5; tentative D call: TRBD2 (6 bases). This CDR3 is built from 14 residues. Germline V gives CDR1 MDHEN, CDR2 SYDVKM. V lost 3 bases and J 2 bases, leaving 10 bases between the germline ends. CDR3 amino acids: CASSLFAGQETQYF. The CDR3 DNA sequence: TGTGCCAGCAGTTTGTTCGCGGGGCAAGAGACCCAGTACTTC.

This clonotype rates as medium-sized. The chain is built from TRBV12-3 or TRBV12-4 and TRBJ1-6; 7 nucleotides match TRBD1. V dropped 5 bases and J dropped 0; count of bases not matched to a gene: 13. The CDR3 has 19 amino acids. The CDR3, as DNA: TGTGCCAGCAGTCTCACGACAGGGCTCCACATCTCCTATAATTCACCCCTCCACTTT. Protein sequence: CASSLTTGLHISYNSPLHF.

This clonotype was seen more than once but under ten times. The chain links TRBV27 to TRBJ2-3; D call uncertain. Germline V CDR1 and CDR2: MNHEY, SMNVEV (reference sequence). Trimming stripped 4 bases from V and 0 bases from J, with 8 bases between. CDR3 size: 14 residues. The CDR3 loop is CASSYSASTDTQYF. The CDR3 bases are TGTGCCAGCAGTTATTCGGCCAGCACAGATACGCAGTATTTT.

This clonotype was detected many times. The chain couples TRBV6-5 to TRBJ1-5; D is possibly TRBD1 (5 bases). CDR1 MNHEY and CDR2 SVGAGI come from the germline V gene. The CDR3 totals 14 residues. Between the trimmed V and J ends, which lost 0 bases and 7 bases, there was a span of 10 bases. CDR3 DNA sequence: TGTGCCAGCAGTTACTCTGGGGGGATACAGCCCCAGCATTTT. Protein product: CASSYSGGIQPQHF.